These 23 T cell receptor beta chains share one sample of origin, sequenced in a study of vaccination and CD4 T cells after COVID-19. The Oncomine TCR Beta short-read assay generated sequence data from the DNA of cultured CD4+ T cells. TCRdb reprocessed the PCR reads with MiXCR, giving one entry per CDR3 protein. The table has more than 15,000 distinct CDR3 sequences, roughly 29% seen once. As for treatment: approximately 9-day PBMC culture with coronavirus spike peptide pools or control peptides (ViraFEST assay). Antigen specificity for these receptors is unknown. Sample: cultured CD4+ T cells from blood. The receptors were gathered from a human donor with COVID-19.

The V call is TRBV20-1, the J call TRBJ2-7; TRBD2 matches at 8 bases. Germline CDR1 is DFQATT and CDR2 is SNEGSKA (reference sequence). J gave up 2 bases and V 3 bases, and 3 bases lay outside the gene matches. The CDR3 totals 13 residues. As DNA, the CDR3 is TGCAGTGCTAGGCCGGGGGGGGCCTACGAGCAGTACTTC. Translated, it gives CSARPGGAYEQYF.

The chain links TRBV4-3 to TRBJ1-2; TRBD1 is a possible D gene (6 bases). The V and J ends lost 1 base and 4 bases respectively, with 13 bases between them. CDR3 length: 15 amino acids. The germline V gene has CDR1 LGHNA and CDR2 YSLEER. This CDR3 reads CASSQGPGQGYGYTF. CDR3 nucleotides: TGCGCCAGCAGCCAAGGTCCGGGACAAGGCTATGGCTACACCTTC.

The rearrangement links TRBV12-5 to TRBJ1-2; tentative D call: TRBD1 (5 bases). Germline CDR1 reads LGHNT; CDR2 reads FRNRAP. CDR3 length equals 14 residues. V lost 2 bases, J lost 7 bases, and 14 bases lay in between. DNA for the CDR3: TGTGCTAGTGGTTTGACTCATGAGGGGTTTGGCTACACCTTC. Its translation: CASGLTHEGFGYTF. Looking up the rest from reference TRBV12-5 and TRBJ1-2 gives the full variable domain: DARVTQTPRHKVTEMGQEVTMRCQPILGHNTVFWYRQTMMQGLELLAYFRNRAPLDDSGMPKDRFSAEMPDATLATLKIQPSEPRDSAVYFCASGLTHEGFGYTFGSGTRLTVV.

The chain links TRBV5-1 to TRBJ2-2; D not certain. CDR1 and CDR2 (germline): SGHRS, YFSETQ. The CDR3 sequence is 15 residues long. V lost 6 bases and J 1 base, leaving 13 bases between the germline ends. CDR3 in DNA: TGCGCCAGCACCCCGAGAGCGCTGAACACCGGGGAGCTGTTTTTT. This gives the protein CASTPRALNTGELFF.

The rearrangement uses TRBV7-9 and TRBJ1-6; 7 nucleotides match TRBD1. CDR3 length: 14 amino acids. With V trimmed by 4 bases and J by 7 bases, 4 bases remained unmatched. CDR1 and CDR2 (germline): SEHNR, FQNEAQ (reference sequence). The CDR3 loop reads CASSSGTENSPLHF. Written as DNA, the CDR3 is TGTGCCAGCAGCTCCGGGACAGAGAATTCACCCCTCCACTTT. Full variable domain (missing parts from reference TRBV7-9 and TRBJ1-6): DTGVSQNPRHKITKRGQNVTFRCDPISEHNRLYWYRQTLGQGPEFLTYFQNEAQLEKSRLLSDRFSAERPKGSFSTLEIQRTEQGDSAMYLCASSSGTENSPLHFGNGTRLTVT.

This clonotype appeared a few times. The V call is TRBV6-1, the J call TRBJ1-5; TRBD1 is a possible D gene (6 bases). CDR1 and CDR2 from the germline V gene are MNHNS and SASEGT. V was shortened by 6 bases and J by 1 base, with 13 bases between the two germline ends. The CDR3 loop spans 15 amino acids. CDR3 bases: TGTGCCAGCAGGGGGGCTACGGTCAGCAATCAGCCCCAGCATTTT. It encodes CASRGATVSNQPQHF.

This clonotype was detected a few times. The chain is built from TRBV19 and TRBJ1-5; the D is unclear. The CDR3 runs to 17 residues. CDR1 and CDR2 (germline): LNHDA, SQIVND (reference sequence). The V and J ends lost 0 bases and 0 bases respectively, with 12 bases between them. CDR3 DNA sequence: TGTGCCAGTAGTATAGATAACCCCTGGTATAGCAATCAGCCCCAGCATTTT. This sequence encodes CASSIDNPWYSNQPQHF.

The CDR3 bases are TGTGCCAATAGCGGGAGTTCCTACGAGCAGTACTTC. Translated: CANSGSSYEQYF. The rearrangement joins TRBV6-1 to TRBJ2-7; 9 bases map to TRBD2. With V trimmed by 10 bases and J by 1 base, 2 bases remained unmatched. The CDR3 length is 12 residues. CDR1 is MNHNS, CDR2 SASEGT, per germline.

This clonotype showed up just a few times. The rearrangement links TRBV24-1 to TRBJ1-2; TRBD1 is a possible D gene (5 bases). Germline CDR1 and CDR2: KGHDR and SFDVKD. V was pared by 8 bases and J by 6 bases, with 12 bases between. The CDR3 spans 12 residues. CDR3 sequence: CATTSGTDGYTF. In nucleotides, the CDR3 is TGTGCCACCACTTCCGGGACGGATGGCTACACCTTC.

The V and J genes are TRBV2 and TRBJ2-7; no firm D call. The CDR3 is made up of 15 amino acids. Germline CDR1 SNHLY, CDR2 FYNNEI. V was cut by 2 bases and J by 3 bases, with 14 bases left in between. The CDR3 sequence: CASSERIGSIYEQYF. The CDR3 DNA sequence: TGTGCCAGCAGTGAACGGATCGGCAGCATCTACGAGCAGTACTTC.

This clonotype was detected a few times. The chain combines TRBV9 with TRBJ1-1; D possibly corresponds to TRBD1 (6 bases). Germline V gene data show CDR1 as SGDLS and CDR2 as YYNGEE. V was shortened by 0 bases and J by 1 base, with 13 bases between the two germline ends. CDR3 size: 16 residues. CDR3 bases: TGTGCCAGCAGCGTAGAGGCAGGGGCCTCGAACACTGAAGCTTTCTTT. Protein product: CASSVEAGASNTEAFF.

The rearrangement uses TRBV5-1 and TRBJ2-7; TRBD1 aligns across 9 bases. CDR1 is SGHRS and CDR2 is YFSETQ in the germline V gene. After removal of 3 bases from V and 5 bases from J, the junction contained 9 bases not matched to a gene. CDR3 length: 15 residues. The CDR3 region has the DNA TGCGCCAGCAGCTGGACCGGGACAGGGTCCGACGAGCAGTACTTC. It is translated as CASSWTGTGSDEQYF.

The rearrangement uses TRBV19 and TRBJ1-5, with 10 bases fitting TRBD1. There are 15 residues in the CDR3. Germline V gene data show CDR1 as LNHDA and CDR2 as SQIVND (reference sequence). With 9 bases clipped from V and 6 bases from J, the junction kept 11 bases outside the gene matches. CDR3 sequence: CASAGLTGGSQPQHF. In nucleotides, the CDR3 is TGTGCCAGCGCCGGATTGACAGGGGGCTCTCAGCCCCAGCATTTT.

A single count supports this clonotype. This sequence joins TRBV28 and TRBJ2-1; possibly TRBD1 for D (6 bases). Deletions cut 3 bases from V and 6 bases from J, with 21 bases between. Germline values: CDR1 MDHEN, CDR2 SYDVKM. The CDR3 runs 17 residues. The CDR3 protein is CASSLIRSGTRVNEQFF. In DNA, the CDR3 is TGTGCCAGCAGTTTGATTCGCTCCGGGACACGAGTCAATGAGCAGTTCTTC.

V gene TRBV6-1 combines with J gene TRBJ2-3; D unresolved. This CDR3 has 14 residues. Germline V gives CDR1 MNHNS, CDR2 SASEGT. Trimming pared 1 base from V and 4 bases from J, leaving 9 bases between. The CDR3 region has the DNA TGTGCCAGCAGTGAAGGAAGGGTTCCAGATACGCAGTATTTT. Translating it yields CASSEGRVPDTQYF.

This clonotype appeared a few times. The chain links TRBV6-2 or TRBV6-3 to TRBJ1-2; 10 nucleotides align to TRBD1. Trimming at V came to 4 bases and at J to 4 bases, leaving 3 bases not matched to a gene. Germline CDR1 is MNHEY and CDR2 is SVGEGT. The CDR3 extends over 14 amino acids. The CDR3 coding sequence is TGTGCCAGCAGTTCTCGACAGGGGGCCTATGGCTACACCTTC. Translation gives CASSSRQGAYGYTF.

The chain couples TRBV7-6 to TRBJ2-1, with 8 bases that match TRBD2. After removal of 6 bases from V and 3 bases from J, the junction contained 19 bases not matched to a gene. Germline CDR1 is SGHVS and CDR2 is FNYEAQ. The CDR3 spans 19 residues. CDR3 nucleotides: TGTGCCAGCAGACACCCGGGGGTAGCGGGGACCGACGGCTACAATGAGCAGTTCTTC. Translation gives CASRHPGVAGTDGYNEQFF.

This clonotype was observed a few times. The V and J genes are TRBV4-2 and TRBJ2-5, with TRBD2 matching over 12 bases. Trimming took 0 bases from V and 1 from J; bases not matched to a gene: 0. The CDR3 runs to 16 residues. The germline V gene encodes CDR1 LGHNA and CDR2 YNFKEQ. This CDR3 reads CASSQELAGGQETQYF. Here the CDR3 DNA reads TGTGCCAGCAGCCAAGAACTAGCGGGGGGCCAAGAGACCCAGTACTTC.

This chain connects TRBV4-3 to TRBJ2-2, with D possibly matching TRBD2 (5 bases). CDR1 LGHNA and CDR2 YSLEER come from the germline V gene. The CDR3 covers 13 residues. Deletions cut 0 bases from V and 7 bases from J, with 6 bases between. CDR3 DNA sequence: TGCGCCAGCAGCCAAGAAGCGGTCGGGGAGCTGTTTTTT. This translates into CASSQEAVGELFF.

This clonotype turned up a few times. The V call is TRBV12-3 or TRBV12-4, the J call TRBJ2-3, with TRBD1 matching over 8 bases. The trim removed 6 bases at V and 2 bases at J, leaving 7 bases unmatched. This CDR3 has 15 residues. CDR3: CASSVQGGITDTQYF. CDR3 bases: TGTGCCAGCAGCGTACAGGGGGGTATCACAGATACGCAGTATTTT.

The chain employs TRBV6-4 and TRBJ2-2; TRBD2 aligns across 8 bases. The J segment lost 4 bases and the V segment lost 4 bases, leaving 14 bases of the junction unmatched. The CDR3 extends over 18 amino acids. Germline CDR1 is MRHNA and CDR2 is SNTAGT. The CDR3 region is CASSARVTGGPGTGELFF. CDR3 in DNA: TGTGCCAGCAGTGCCCGGGTGACGGGGGGGCCCGGCACCGGGGAGCTGTTTTTT.

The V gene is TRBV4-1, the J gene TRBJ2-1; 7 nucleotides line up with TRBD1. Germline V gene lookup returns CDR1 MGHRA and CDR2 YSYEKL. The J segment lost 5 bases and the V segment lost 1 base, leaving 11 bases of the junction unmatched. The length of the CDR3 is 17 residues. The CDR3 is CASSQAPTRGRNNEQFF. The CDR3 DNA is TGCGCCAGCAGCCAAGCGCCGACAAGGGGGCGTAACAATGAGCAGTTCTTC.

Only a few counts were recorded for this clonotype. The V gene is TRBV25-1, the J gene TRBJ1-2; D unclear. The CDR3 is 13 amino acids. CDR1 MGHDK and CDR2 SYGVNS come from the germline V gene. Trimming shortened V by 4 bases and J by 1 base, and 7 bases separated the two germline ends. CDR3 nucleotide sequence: TGTGCCAGCAGTGCGGGGATTAACTATGGCTACACCTTC. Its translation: CASSAGINYGYTF.